The clone carrying this T cell receptor beta chain was seen many times. Its target is unknown. The CDR3 sequence is 15 residues long. V dropped 1 base and J dropped 4 bases, with 11 bases sitting between them. CDR1 and CDR2 from the germline V gene are SEHNR and FQNEAQ (reference sequence). Via MiXCR, TCRdb re-called the RT-PCR reads, giving one row per CDR3 protein. The sample lists 300,000 to 350,000 distinct CDR3 sequences; around 22% were seen once. This sample was included in a study of response to subunit inactivated influenza vaccine. Overall study findings and caveats: Authors suggested seasonal influenza vaccinations each recruit few new T cells.

The chain joins TRBV7-9 to TRBJ1-5, with no clear D. This receptor was obtained from a man between 45 and 75 years old who received an inactivated influenza vaccine. The sequenced sample was PBMCs from blood, obtained less than 22 months after vaccination. In DNA form, the CDR3 reads TGTGCCAGCAGCTTAGTCGGGAGAGATAATCAGCCCCAGCATTTT. Amino acid sequence: CASSLVGRDNQPQHF.